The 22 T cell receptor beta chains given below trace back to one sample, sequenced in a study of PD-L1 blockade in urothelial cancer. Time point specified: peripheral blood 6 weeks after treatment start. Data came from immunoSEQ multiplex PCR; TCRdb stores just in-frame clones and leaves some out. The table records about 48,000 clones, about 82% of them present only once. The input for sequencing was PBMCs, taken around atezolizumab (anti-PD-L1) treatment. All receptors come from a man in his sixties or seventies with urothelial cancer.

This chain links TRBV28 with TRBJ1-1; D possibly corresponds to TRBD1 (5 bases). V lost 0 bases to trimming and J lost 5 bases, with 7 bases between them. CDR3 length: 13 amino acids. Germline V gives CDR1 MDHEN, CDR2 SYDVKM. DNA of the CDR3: TGTGCCAGCAGTTTATGGGGGGGGACTGAAGCTTTCTTT. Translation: CASSLWGGTEAFF.

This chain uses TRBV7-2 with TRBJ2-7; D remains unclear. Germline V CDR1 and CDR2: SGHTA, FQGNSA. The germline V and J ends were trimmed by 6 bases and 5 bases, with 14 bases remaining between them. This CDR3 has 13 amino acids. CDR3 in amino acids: CASRQSSAHEQYF. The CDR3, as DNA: TGTGCCAGCAGACAATCCTCCGCCCACGAGCAGTACTTC.

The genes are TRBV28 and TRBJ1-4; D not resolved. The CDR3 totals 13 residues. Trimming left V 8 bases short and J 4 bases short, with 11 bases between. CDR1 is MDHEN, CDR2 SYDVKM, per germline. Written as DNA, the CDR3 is TGTGCCAGCTTCTCCGGGTTTAATGAAAAACTGTTTTTT. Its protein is CASFSGFNEKLFF.

This CDR3 is CAWSVQAAYGYTF. DNA of the CDR3: TGTGCCTGGAGTGTACAGGCAGCCTATGGCTACACCTTC. This rearrangement joins TRBV30 to TRBJ1-2; possibly TRBD1 for D (5 bases). The CDR3 consists of 13 residues. The ends were cut back, 0 bases at V and 4 bases at J, with 9 bases in the middle. Germline CDR1 GTSNPN, CDR2 SVGIG (reference sequence). Together with reference TRBV30 and TRBJ1-2, the CDR3 gives the full variable domain: SQTIHQWPATLVQPVGSPLSLECTVEGTSNPNLYWYRQAAGRGLQLLFYSVGIGQISSEVPQNLSASRPQDRQFILSSKKLLLSDSGFYLCAWSVQAAYGYTFGSGTRLTVV.

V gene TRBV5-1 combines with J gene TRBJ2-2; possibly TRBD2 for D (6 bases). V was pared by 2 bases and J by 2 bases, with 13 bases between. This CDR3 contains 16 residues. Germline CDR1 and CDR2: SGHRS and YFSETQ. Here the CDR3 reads CASSLSREPNTGELFF. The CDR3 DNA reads TGCGCCAGCAGCTTAAGTCGGGAGCCTAACACCGGGGAGCTGTTTTTT.

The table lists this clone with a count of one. The CDR3 protein is CASSLPQGATEQFF. The CDR3 coding sequence is TGTGCCAGCAGCTTACCACAGGGGGCTACTGAGCAGTTCTTC. V gene TRBV5-4 combines with J gene TRBJ2-1; 9 bases fit TRBD1. V shed 2 bases, J shed 9 bases, and the junction held 6 bases outside the gene matches. The length of the CDR3 is 14 residues. Germline CDR1 SGHNT, CDR2 YYREEE (reference sequence).

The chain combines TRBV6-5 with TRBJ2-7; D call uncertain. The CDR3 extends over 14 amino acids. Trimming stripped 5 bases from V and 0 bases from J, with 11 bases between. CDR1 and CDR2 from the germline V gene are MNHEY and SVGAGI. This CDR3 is CASSSPTLSYEQYF. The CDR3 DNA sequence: TGTGCCAGCAGTAGCCCGACACTCTCCTACGAGCAGTACTTC.

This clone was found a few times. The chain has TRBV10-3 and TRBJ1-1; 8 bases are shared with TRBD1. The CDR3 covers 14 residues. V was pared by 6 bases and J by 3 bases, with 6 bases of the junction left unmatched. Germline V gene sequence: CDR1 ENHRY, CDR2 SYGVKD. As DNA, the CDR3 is TGTGCCATCAGGATTACAGGGGGTGACACTGAAGCTTTCTTT. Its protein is CAIRITGGDTEAFF.

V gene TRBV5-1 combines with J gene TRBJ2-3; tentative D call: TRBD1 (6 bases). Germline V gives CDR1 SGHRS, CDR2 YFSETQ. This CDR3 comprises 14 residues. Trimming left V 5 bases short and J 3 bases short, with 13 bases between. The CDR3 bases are TGCGCCAGCAGGGAGGACAGTGCGACAGATACGCAGTATTTT. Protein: CASREDSATDTQYF.

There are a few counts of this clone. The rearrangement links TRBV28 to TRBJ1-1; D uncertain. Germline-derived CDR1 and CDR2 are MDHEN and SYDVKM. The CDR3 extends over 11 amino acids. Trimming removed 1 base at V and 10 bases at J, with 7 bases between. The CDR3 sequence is CASSLSGRAFF. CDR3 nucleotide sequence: TGTGCCAGCAGTTTATCGGGGAGAGCTTTCTTT.

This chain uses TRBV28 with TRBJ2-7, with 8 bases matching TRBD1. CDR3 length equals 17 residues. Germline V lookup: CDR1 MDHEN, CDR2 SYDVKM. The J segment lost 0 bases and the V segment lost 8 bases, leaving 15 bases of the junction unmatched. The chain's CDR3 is CASLTRARTGYSYEQYF. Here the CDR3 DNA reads TGTGCCAGCCTTACCCGCGCGCGGACAGGGTACTCCTACGAGCAGTACTTC.

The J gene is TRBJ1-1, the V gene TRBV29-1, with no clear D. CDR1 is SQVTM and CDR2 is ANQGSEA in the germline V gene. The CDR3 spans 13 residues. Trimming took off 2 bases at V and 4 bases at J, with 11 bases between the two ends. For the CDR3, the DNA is TGCAGCGTTGAATACTCCCGAGGCACTGAAGCTTTCTTT. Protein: CSVEYSRGTEAFF. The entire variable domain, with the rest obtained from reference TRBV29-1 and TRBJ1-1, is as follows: SAVISQKPSRDICQRGTSLTIQCQVDSQVTMMFWYRQQPGQSLTLIATANQGSEATYESGFVIDKFPISRPNLTFSTLTVSNMSPEDSSIYLCSVEYSRGTEAFFGQGTRLTVV.

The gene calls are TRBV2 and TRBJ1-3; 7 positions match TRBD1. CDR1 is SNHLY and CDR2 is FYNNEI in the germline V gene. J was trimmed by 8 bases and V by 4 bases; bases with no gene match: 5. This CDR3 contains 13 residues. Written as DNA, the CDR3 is TGTGCCAGCAGTGCGACAGGGATTGACACCATATATTTT. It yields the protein CASSATGIDTIYF.

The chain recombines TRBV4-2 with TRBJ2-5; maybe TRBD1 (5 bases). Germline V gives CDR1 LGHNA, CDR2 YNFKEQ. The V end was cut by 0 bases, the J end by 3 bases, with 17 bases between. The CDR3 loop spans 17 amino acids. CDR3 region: CASSQETGLGEKETQYF. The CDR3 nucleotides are TGTGCCAGCAGCCAAGAAACCGGGCTAGGGGAAAAAGAGACCCAGTACTTC.

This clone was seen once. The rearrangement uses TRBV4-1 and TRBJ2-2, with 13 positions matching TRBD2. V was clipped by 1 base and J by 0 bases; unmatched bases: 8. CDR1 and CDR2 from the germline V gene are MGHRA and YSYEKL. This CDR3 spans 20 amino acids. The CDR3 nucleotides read TGCGCCAGCAGCCAAGTGACTAGCGGGAGGAGATCGACGAACACCGGGGAGCTGTTTTTT. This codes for CASSQVTSGRRSTNTGELFF.

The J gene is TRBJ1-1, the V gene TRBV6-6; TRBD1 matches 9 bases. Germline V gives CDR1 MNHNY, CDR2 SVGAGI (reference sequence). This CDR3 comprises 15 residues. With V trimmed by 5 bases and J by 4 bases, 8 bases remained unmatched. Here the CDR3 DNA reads TGTGCCAGCAGTGCTCCCTACAGGGGGCCCACTGAAGCTTTCTTT. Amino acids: CASSAPYRGPTEAFF.

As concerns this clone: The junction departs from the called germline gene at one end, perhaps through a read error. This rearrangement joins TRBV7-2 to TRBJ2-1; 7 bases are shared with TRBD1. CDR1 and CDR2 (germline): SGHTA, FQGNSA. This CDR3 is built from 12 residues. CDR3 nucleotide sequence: TGTGCCAGCAGCTTCCCGACAGGGAGTATGATCTTC. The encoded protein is CASSFPTGSMIF.

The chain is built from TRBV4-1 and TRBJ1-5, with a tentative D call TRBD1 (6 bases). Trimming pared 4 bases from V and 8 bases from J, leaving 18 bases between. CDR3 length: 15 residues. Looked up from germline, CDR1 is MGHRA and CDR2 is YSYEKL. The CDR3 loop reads CASSPDQGHPKPQHF. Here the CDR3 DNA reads TGCGCCAGCAGCCCGGACCAGGGACACCCAAAGCCCCAGCATTTT.

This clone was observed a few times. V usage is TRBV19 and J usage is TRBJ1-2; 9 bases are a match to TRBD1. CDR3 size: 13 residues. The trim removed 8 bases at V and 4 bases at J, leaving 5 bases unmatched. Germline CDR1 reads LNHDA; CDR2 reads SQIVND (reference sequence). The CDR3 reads CASGDRAGYGYTF. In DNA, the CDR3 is TGTGCCAGTGGGGACAGGGCTGGCTATGGCTACACCTTC.

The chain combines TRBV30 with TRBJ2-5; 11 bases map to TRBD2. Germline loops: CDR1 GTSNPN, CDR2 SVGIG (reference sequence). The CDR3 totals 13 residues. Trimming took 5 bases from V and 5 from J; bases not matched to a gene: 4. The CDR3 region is CAWELAGVETQYF. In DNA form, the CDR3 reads TGTGCCTGGGAACTAGCGGGAGTTGAGACCCAGTACTTC.

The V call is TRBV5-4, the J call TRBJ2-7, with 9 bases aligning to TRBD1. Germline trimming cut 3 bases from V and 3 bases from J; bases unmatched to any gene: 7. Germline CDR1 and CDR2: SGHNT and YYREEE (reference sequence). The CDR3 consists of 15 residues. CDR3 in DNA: TGTGCCAGCAGCTCCCGACAGGGGGGAGGCTACGAGCAGTACTTC. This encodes CASSSRQGGGYEQYF.

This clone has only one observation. The CDR3 reads CASSFQGAGGYTF. DNA of the CDR3: TGTGCCAGCAGTTTTCAGGGGGCGGGTGGCTACACCTTC. The chain employs TRBV5-5 and TRBJ1-2; 8 bases match TRBD1. The germline CDR1 and CDR2 sequences are SGHKS and YYEKEE (reference sequence). With 5 bases clipped from V and 7 bases from J, the junction kept 7 bases outside the gene matches. The CDR3 is made up of 13 amino acids.